The rows below give T cell receptor beta chains drawn from one sample of a study of T-cell memory formation after mild COVID-19. TCRdb passed the 5' RACE reads through MiXCR, listing each CDR3 protein once. The sample includes approximately 270,000 distinct CDR3 sequences, around 15% seen only once; the top ten take around 23%. The sequenced material came from PBMCs or a T cell subset sorted from them (not recorded which). Receptors originate from a man between 18 and 29 years old who had mild COVID-19 (a few samples of this study predate the infection). Cell type and time point are not known. Both conserved end residues are part of each CDR3. D genes are given only for firm matches. Not every row has a clone size; where given, it reads once, few, many or a size class.

j_call clone_size d_call v_call cdr3_aa cdr3_nt
TRBJ1-1 few TRBD1 TRBV6-2/TRBV6-3 CASSTGQGVPMNTEAFF TGTGCCAGCAGTACGGGACAGGGGGTCCCTATGAACACTGAAGCTTTCTTT
TRBJ2-5 NA TRBD1 TRBV10-3 CAISRTGEETQYF TGTGCCATCAGTAGGACAGGCGAAGAGACCCAGTACTTC
TRBJ2-4 few NA TRBV29-1 CSVEDTGILNIQYF TGCAGCGTTGAAGATACAGGGATTCTAAACATTCAGTACTTC
TRBJ2-5 few NA TRBV6-2/TRBV6-3 CASSYPDRTQYF TGTGCCAGCAGTTACCCTGATAGGACCCAGTACTTC
TRBJ2-7 NA TRBD1 TRBV5-1 CASSLTGENEQYF TGCGCCAGCAGCTTGACAGGGGAGAACGAGCAGTACTTC
TRBJ2-3 NA TRBD2 TRBV4-3 CASSRGAAGGRNTQYF TGCGCCAGCAGCCGCGGGGCAGCGGGGGGACGGAATACGCAGTATTTT
TRBJ2-4 many NA TRBV6-1 CASSGAVRGLAKNIQYF TGTGCCAGCAGTGGCGCTGTCCGGGGCCTAGCCAAAAACATTCAGTACTTC
TRBJ1-6 NA TRBD1 TRBV3-1 CASRTGQYTSSYNSPLHF TGTGCCAGCAGGACGGGACAGTATACGAGCTCCTATAATTCACCCCTCCACTTT
TRBJ2-7 once TRBD1 TRBV15 CATSRGGTGAYEQYF TGTGCCACCAGCAGAGGCGGGACAGGAGCCTACGAGCAGTACTTC
TRBJ2-1 many NA TRBV6-5 CASSPARPYNEQFF TGTGCCAGCAGTCCAGCAAGACCGTACAATGAGCAGTTCTTC
TRBJ1-1 NA NA TRBV7-3 CASSSGSGGEAFF TGTGCCAGCAGCTCCGGCTCGGGCGGTGAAGCTTTCTTT
TRBJ2-5 few NA TRBV7-2 CASSPTATPPTQYF TGTGCCAGCAGCCCAACAGCTACCCCCCCAACCCAGTACTTC
TRBJ2-5 NA TRBD2 TRBV4-2 CASSQGKLAGGRETQYF TGTGCCAGCAGCCAAGGCAAGCTAGCGGGGGGCCGGGAGACCCAGTACTTC
TRBJ2-3 many NA TRBV5-1 CASSLEAVTDTQYF TGCGCCAGCAGCTTGGAGGCAGTCACAGATACGCAGTATTTT
TRBJ1-6 many NA TRBV20-1 CSAMDLGPLGPLHF TGCAGTGCGATGGACCTCGGGCCGTTGGGACCCCTCCACTTT
TRBJ1-1 NA TRBD1 TRBV7-9 CASSSMDRGTEAFF TGTGCCAGCAGCTCGATGGACAGGGGTACTGAAGCTTTCTTT
TRBJ2-5 few NA TRBV7-3 CASSLSRVETQYF TGTGCCAGCAGCTTAAGCAGGGTAGAGACCCAGTACTTC
TRBJ1-2 NA NA TRBV7-9 CASSSTTGRVYGYTF TGTGCCAGCAGCTCCACGACAGGACGTGTCTATGGCTACACCTTC
TRBJ1-2 few NA TRBV7-3 CASSSSTAYGYTF TGTGCCAGCAGCTCCTCCACAGCGTATGGCTACACCTTC
TRBJ2-3 NA NA TRBV7-8 CASSLGTGSGPDTQYF TGTGCCAGCAGCTTAGGGACGGGCAGCGGCCCAGATACGCAGTATTTT
TRBJ2-2 NA NA TRBV4-1 CASSQPLDAGELFF TGCGCCAGCAGCCAACCCCTGGACGCCGGGGAGCTGTTTTTT
TRBJ1-1 once TRBD1 TRBV5-6 CASSLGDRGVTEAFF TGTGCCAGCAGCTTGGGAGACAGGGGGGTCACTGAAGCTTTCTTT
TRBJ2-3 few NA TRBV11-1 CASSFVGKNAWDADTQYF TGTGCCAGCAGCTTCGTCGGGAAAAACGCCTGGGATGCAGATACGCAGTATTTT
TRBJ1-3 few NA TRBV7-2 CASSLVSGPGNTIYF TGTGCCAGCAGCTTAGTCTCCGGGCCCGGAAACACCATATATTTT
TRBJ1-2 many TRBD1 TRBV7-2 CASSSRDRFYGYTF TGTGCCAGCAGCTCGAGGGACAGATTCTATGGCTACACCTTC
TRBJ2-1 few TRBD2 TRBV20-1 CSATGGIGPLTYNEQFF TGCAGTGCCACCGGGGGGATAGGACCCCTGACCTACAATGAGCAGTTCTTC
TRBJ1-1 NA NA TRBV4-1 CASSQAPTGLNTEAFF TGCGCCAGCAGCCAAGCTCCTACAGGATTGAACACTGAAGCTTTCTTT